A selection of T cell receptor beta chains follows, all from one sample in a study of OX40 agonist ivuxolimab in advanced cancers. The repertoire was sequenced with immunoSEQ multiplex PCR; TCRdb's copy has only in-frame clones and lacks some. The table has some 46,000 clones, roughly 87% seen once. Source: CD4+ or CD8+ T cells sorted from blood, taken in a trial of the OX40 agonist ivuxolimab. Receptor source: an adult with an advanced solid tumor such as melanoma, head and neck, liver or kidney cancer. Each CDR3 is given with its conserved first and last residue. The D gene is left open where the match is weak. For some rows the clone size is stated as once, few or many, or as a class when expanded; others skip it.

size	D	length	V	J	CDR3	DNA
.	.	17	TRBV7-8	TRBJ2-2	CASSLSFRGGISGELFF	TGTGCCAGCAGCTTAAGTTTCAGAGGCGGGATATCCGGGGAGCTGTTTTTT
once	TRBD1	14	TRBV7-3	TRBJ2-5	CASSPQGVPGAQYF	TGTGCCAGCAGCCCACAGGGGGTCCCGGGAGCCCAGTACTTC
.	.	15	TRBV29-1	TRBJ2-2	CSVAVLQGGTGELFF	TGCAGCGTTGCAGTTCTGCAGGGTGGCACCGGGGAGCTGTTTTTT
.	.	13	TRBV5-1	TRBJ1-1	CASSLDGTGEAFF	TGCGCCAGCAGCTTGGATGGTACAGGGGAAGCTTTCTTT
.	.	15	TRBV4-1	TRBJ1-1	CASSLSDGGYTEAFF	TGCGCCAGCAGCTTGTCAGACGGTGGGTACACTGAAGCTTTCTTT
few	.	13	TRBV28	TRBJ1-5	CASSRTPNQPQHF	TGTGCCAGCAGTCGTACACCTAATCAGCCCCAGCATTTT
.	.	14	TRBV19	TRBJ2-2	CATTSGPNTGELFF	TGTGCCACCACCTCGGGGCCGAACACCGGGGAGCTGTTTTTT
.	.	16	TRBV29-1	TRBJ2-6	CSVEGRGLGGANVLTF	TGCAGCGTTGAAGGCAGGGGCCTGGGCGGGGCCAACGTCCTGACTTTC
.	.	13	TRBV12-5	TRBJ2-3	CASGLTEADTQYF	TGTGCTAGTGGTTTGACGGAAGCGGATACGCAGTATTTT
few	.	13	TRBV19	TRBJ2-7	CACLLTGEHEQYF	TGTGCCTGCCTTTTGACAGGCGAACACGAGCAGTACTTC
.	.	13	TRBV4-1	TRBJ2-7	CASSHFENNEQYF	TGCGCCAGCAGCCACTTCGAGAACAACGAGCAGTACTTC
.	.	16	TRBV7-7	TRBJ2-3	CASSLSFGDFPDTQYF	TGTGCTAGCAGCTTAAGCTTCGGAGACTTTCCAGATACGCAGTATTTT
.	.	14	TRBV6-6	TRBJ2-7	CASTSWPLSDEQYF	TGTGCCAGCACCTCCTGGCCGCTAAGCGACGAGCAGTACTTC
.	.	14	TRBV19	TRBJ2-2	CASSMGANTGELFF	TGTGCCAGTAGTATGGGGGCGAACACCGGGGAGCTGTTTTTT
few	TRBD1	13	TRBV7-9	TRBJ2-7	CASSSGQVFEQYF	TGTGCCAGCAGCTCGGGACAGGTTTTTGAGCAGTACTTC
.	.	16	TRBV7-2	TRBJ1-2	CASSKTLGQLDYGYTF	TGTGCCAGCAGCAAGACACTAGGACAGTTGGACTATGGCTACACCTTC
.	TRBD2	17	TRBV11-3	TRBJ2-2	CASSLGGLAGAPGELFF	TGTGCCAGCAGCTTAGGGGGACTAGCGGGAGCGCCCGGGGAGCTGTTTTTT
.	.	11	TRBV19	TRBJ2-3	CASTQGDTQYF	TGTGCCAGTACGCAGGGAGATACGCAGTATTTT
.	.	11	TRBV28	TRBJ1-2	CASSSPDGYTF	TGTGCCAGCAGTTCCCCCGATGGCTACACCTTC
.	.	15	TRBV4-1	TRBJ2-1	CASSQDPGSYNEQFF	TGCGCCAGCAGCCAAGATCCGGGAAGCTACAATGAGCAGTTCTTC
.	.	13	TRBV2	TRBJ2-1	CARAAPSYNEQFF	TGTGCCAGGGCCGCCCCCTCCTACAATGAGCAGTTCTTC
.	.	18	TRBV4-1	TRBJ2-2	CASSQGSGIERRTGELFF	TGCGCCAGCAGCCAAGGTAGCGGAATAGAGAGGCGGACCGGGGAGCTGTTTTTT
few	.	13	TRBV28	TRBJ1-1	CASSLWGGYEAFF	TGTGCCAGCAGCCTGTGGGGGGGCTATGAAGCTTTCTTT
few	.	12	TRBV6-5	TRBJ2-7	CASRQGAYEQYF	TGTGCCAGCAGACAGGGTGCCTACGAGCAGTACTTC
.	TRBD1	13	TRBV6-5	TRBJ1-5	CASSDRVAQPQHF	TGTGCCAGCAGTGACAGGGTCGCTCAGCCCCAGCATTTT
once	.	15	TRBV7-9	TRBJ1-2	CASGTSGVQNYGYTF	TGTGCCAGCGGGACTTCAGGAGTCCAAAACTATGGCTACACCTTC